This T cell receptor beta chain originates from a study of blood T cells in healthy people across ages. Remarks on this clonotype: The antigen is unknown.

Each donor was a healthy Caucasian individual from Russia, aged roughly 6 to 90. Total RNA was extracted at no less than 6 micrograms per sample. Study-wide findings and caveats: TCR beta diversity per million T cells fell roughly linearly with age.

Primers used in a second PCR of roughly 7 to 12 cycles were a sample-barcoded 5' primer and a J-beta primer mix. Every cDNA molecule carried a tag from a template-switch adaptor bearing 12 random nucleotides. MiXCR, applied by TCRdb to the 5' RACE reads, yields one record per CDR3 protein. The data show about 730,000 distinct CDR3 sequences, 35% to 45% seen once. The CDR3 length is 14 residues. Germline values: CDR1 DFQATT, CDR2 SNEGSKA (reference sequence). V was pared by 1 base and J by 5 bases, with 3 bases of the junction left unmatched. The TCR comes from a woman aged 55-75 years in good health. The chain couples TRBV20-1 to TRBJ1-5; 9 bases agree with TRBD1. Sequences were obtained from blood. DNA for the CDR3: TGCAGTGCTAGAGGCCGACAGGGGGATCAGCCCCAGCATTTT. Translation gives CSARGRQGDQPQHF.